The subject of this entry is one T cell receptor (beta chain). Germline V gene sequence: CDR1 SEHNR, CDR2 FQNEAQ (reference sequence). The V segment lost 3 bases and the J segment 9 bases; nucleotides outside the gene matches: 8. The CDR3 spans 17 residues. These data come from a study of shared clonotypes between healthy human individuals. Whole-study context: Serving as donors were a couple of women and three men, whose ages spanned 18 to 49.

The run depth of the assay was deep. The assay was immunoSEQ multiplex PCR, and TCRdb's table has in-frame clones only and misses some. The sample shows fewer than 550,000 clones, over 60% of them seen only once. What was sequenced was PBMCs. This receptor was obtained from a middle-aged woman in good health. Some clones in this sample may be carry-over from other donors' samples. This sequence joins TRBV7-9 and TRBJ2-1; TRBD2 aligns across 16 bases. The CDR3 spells CASSLGLAGGYGPEQFF. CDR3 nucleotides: TGTGCCAGCAGCTTGGGACTAGCGGGAGGGTACGGTCCTGAGCAGTTCTTC.